A single sample gave rise to the 13 T cell receptor beta chains below, sequenced in a study of blood T cells in healthy people across ages. A second PCR, run for about 6 to 12 cycles, used a sample-barcoded 5' primer plus a J-beta primer mix. Via MiXCR, TCRdb re-called the 5' RACE reads, giving one row per CDR3 protein. The sample yields 1,800,000 or so distinct CDR3 sequences, roughly 43% seen once. Sample: blood. The receptors stem from a human donor in good health.

This clonotype was found a few times. This sequence may be a read error, since a much larger clone differs from it by one base. This chain uses TRBV9 with TRBJ1-2; the D is unclear. CDR1 and CDR2 from the germline V gene are SGDLS and YYNGEE. V was cut by 0 bases and J by 3 bases, with 6 bases left in between. The CDR3 has 13 amino acids. This chain's CDR3 is CASSVGTHYGYTF. The CDR3, as DNA: TGTGCCAGCAGCGTAGGAACTCACTATGGCTACACCTTC.

The chain recombines TRBV20-1 with TRBJ2-1, with no clear D. V shed 5 bases and J shed 1 base, with 12 bases lying between them. The CDR3 totals 14 residues. Germline CDR1 is DFQATT and CDR2 is SNEGSKA (reference sequence). The CDR3 DNA reads TGCAGTGCTCTCAGGTCGGTTTCCTACAATGAGCAGTTCTTC. Translated: CSALRSVSYNEQFF.

The chain is built from TRBV6-2 or TRBV6-3 and TRBJ2-5; 8 nucleotides line up with TRBD1. This CDR3 spans 15 amino acids. Trimming at V came to 4 bases and at J to 4 bases, leaving 8 bases not matched to a gene. Germline CDR1 reads MNHEY; CDR2 reads SVGEGT. The CDR3 sequence is CASSLRVGTGETQYF. As DNA, the CDR3 is TGTGCCAGCAGTTTACGGGTAGGGACAGGAGAGACCCAGTACTTC.

This chain uses TRBV6-5 with TRBJ2-5; the D gene is possibly TRBD1 (6 bases). Germline V lookup: CDR1 MNHEY, CDR2 SVGAGI. The CDR3 length is 14 residues. V gave up 1 base and J gave up 2 bases, with 8 bases separating them. The CDR3, as DNA: TGTGCCAGCAGTTACTTTCAGGGGCAAGAGACCCAGTACTTC. Translation gives CASSYFQGQETQYF.

For the CDR3, the DNA is TGTGCCACCAGTAGTAGGGACATTATGAACACTGAAGCTTTCTTT. The encoded protein is CATSSRDIMNTEAFF. The rearrangement links TRBV15 to TRBJ1-1; D is perhaps TRBD1 (6 bases). The germline V gene has CDR1 LNHNV and CDR2 YYDKDF (reference sequence). The V gene lost 6 bases and the J gene lost 0 bases, with 14 bases spanning the gap. The CDR3 length is 15 residues.

To note about this clonotype: Sequence at one end of the junction differs from germline and may be a read error. This rearrangement joins TRBV5-1 to TRBJ1-2; 7 bases are a match to TRBD1. Germline CDR1 and CDR2: SGHRS and YFSETQ. CDR3 length equals 16 residues. CDR3: CAGSLFRRQGRQGYTF. The CDR3 DNA follows: TGCGCCGGCAGCTTATTCCGCCGACAGGGACGTCAGGGCTACACCTTC.

Worth noting for this clonotype: A read error may produce the germline difference seen at one junction end. The V call is TRBV4-3, the J call TRBJ2-1, with unresolved D. Germline-derived CDR1 and CDR2 are LGHNA and YSLEER. The CDR3 length is 13 residues. The CDR3 nucleotides are TGCGCCAGCAGCCAAGAGTTGTCCTACGAGCAGGACTTC. This gives the protein CASSQELSYEQDF.

This clonotype was detected only a few times. CDR3 region: CASSLGLGFLNTEAFF. The CDR3 nucleotides are TGCGCCAGCAGCTTGGGACTCGGGTTTTTGAACACTGAAGCTTTCTTT. The chain joins TRBV5-1 to TRBJ1-1; unclear D gene. V was shortened by 0 bases and J by 0 bases, with 12 bases between the two germline ends. Germline assignment: CDR1 SGHRS and CDR2 YFSETQ. CDR3 size: 16 residues.

Regarding this clonotype: A much larger clone lies a single base off, so this may be a read error. The genes are TRBV10-3 and TRBJ2-1, with D perhaps matching TRBD1 or TRBD2 (5 bases each). CDR1 ENHRY and CDR2 SYGVKD come from the germline V gene. The V end lost 2 bases, the J end lost 1 base, and 9 bases lay between the germline ends. The CDR3 extends over 15 amino acids. The CDR3 region has the DNA TGTGCCATCAGTGAGAGGGACGGATCCTACAATGAGCAGTTCTTC. Protein: CAISERDGSYNEQFF.

CDR3 in amino acids: CSGLWHNEQFF. The CDR3 DNA follows: TGCAGCGGCCTATGGCACAATGAGCAGTTCTTC. This chain joins TRBV29-1 and TRBJ2-1; no definite D call. The CDR3 sequence is 11 residues long. Per germline, CDR1 SQVTM and CDR2 ANQGSEA. V was shortened by 7 bases and J by 5 bases, with 9 bases between the two germline ends.

This clonotype was observed once. V gene TRBV29-1 combines with J gene TRBJ2-1, with 10 bases identical to TRBD2. From germline, CDR1 is SQVTM and CDR2 ANQGSEA. This CDR3 has 13 residues. J gave up 10 bases and V 4 bases, and 7 bases lay outside the gene matches. The CDR3 DNA reads TGCAGCGTTGGGACTAGCGGAAGCTCCGAGCAGTTCTTC. Amino acids: CSVGTSGSSEQFF.

Here the CDR3 DNA reads TGTGCCAGCAGTGCTAGCGCAAGCACAGATACGCAGTATTTT. Protein sequence: CASSASASTDTQYF. This chain connects TRBV2 to TRBJ2-3, with a weak D call TRBD2 (6 bases). Germline V lookup: CDR1 SNHLY, CDR2 FYNNEI. The CDR3 consists of 14 residues. The V gene lost 4 bases and the J gene lost 0 bases, with 8 bases spanning the gap.

The chain has TRBV20-1 and TRBJ2-7; D is tentatively TRBD1 or TRBD2 (5 bases each). The germline V gene has CDR1 DFQATT and CDR2 SNEGSKA (reference sequence). This CDR3 has 14 amino acids. Trimming took off 3 bases at V and 0 bases at J, with 12 bases between the two ends. In nucleotides, the CDR3 is TGCAGTGCTAGTGGTGGGGGAGACTCCTACGAGCAGTACTTC. Its translation: CSASGGGDSYEQYF.